Given below is one T cell receptor (beta chain) in context. Sequencing was performed with immunoSEQ multiplex PCR; in TCRdb, only in-frame clones are kept and a portion is missing. The sample records tens of thousands of clones, around 90% being singletons. V gave up 0 bases and J gave up 4 bases; unmatched junction bases: 4. The germline V gene has CDR1 SGHRS and CDR2 YFSETQ. CDR3 length: 15 residues. These data belong to a study of blood T cell repertoires in COVID-19. The sequenced material came from peripheral blood. The receptor's source is a man aged 55 to 70 with acute or convalescent COVID-19. The chain recombines TRBV5-1 with TRBJ1-3; 7 bases fit TRBD1. DNA of the CDR3: TGCGCCAGCAGCTTGGGAGACAGGGTCGGAAACACCATATATTTT. Its translation: CASSLGDRVGNTIYF.